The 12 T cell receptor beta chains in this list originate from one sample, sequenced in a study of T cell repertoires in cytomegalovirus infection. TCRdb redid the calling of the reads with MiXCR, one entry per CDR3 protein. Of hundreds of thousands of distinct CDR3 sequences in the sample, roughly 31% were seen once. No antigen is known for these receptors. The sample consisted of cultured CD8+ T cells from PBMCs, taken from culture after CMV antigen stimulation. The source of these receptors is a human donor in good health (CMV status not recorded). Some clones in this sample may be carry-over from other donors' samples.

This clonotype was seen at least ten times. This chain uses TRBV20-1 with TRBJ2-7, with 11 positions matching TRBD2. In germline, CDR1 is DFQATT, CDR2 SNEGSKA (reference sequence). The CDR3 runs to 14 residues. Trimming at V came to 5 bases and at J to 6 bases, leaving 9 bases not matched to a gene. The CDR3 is CSAYPVAGGLEQYF. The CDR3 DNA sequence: TGCAGTGCTTATCCAGTAGCGGGGGGGCTCGAGCAGTACTTC.

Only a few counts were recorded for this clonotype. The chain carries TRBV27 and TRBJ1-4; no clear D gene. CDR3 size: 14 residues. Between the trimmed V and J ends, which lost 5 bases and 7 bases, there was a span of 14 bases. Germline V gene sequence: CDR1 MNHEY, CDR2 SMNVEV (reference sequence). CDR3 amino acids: CASSPEPDAEKLFF. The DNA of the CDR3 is TGTGCCAGCAGTCCTGAACCGGACGCTGAAAAACTGTTTTTT. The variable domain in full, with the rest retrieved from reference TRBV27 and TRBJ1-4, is EAQVTQNPRYLITVTGKKLTVTCSQNMNHEYMSWYRQDPGLGLRQIYYSMNVEVTDKGDVPEGYKVSRKEKRNFPLILESPSPNQTSLYFCASSPEPDAEKLFFGSGTQLSVL.

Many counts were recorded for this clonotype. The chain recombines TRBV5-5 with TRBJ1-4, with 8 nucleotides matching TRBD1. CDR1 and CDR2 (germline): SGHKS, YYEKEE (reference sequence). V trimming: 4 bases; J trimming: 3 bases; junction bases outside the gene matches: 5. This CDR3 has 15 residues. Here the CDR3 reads CASSTGTGSNEKLFF. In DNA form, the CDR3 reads TGTGCCAGCAGCACCGGGACAGGATCTAATGAAAAACTGTTTTTT.

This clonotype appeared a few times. For the CDR3, the DNA is TGTGCCAGCAGTACAGGGACCGGGGAGCTGTTTTTT. It encodes CASSTGTGELFF. The chain links TRBV12-3 or TRBV12-4 to TRBJ2-2; D possibly corresponds to TRBD1 (6 bases). The CDR3 runs 12 residues. V lost 5 bases and J 5 bases, leaving 6 bases between the germline ends.

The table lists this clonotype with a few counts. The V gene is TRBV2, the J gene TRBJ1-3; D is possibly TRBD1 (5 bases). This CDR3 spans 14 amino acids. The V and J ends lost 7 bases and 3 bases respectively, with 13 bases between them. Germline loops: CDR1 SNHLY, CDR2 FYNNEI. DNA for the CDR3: TGTGCCAGCAAAGGACAAATCCTTGGAAACACCATATATTTT. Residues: CASKGQILGNTIYF.

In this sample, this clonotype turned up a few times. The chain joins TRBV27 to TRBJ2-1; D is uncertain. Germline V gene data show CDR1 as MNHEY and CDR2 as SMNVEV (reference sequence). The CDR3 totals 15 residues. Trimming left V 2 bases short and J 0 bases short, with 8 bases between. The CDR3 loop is CASSLSDSSYNEQFF. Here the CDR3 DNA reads TGTGCCAGCAGTTTAAGCGATAGCTCCTACAATGAGCAGTTCTTC.

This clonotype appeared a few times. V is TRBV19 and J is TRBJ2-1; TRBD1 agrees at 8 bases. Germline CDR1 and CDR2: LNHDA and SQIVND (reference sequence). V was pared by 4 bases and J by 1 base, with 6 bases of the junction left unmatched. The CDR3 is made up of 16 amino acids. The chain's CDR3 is CASSTSGQGSYNEQFF. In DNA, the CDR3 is TGTGCCAGTAGTACCTCCGGACAGGGTTCCTACAATGAGCAGTTCTTC.

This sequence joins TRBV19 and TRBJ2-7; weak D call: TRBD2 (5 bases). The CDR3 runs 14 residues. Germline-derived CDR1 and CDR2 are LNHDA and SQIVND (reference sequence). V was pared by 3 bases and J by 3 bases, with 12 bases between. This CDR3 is CASSIGFGDYEQYF. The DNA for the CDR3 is TGTGCCAGTAGTATTGGGTTCGGGGACTACGAGCAGTACTTC.

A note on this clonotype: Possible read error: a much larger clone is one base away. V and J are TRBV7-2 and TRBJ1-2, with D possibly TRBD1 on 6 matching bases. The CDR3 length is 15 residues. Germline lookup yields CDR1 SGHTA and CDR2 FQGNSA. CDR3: CAISLGSGVGYGYTF. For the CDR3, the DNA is TGTGCCATCAGCTTAGGCTCAGGGGTGGGCTATGGCTACACCTTC.

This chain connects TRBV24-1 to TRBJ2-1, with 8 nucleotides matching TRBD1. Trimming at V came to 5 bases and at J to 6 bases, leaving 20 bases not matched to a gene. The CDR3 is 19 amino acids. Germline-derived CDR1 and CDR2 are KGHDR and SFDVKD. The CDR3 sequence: CATSAPMQTGDAPSNEQFF. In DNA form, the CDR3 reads TGTGCCACCAGTGCCCCTATGCAGACAGGGGACGCCCCGTCCAATGAGCAGTTCTTC.

This CDR3 is CASSGQDMSSYNEQFF. CDR3 sequence (DNA): TGCGCCAGCAGTGGACAGGACATGAGCTCCTACAATGAGCAGTTCTTC. The rearrangement uses TRBV10-2 and TRBJ2-1; weak D call: TRBD1 (6 bases). Trimming took off 4 bases at V and 0 bases at J, with 13 bases between the two ends. The CDR3 totals 16 residues. Looked up from germline, CDR1 is WSHSY and CDR2 is SAAADI.

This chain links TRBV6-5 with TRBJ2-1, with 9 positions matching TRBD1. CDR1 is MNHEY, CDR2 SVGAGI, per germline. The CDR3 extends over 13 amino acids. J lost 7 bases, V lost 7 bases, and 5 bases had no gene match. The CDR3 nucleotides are TGTGCCAGCACACAGGGGGCCGGGAATGAGCAGTTCTTC. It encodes CASTQGAGNEQFF.